This T cell receptor beta chain was profiled in a study of blood T cell repertoires in COVID-19. Across the whole study: Sites in the United States, Italy and Spain provided acute and convalescent COVID-19 samples. PBMCs, B-cell-depleted T cells, or T cells provided the cDNA or gDNA that made up the material.

Germline values: CDR1 SGHVS, CDR2 FQNEAQ. This CDR3 contains 15 residues. V dropped 1 base and J dropped 7; count of bases not matched to a gene: 9. Original data processing: Quantification of nucleated cells was approximated via reference gene primer amplification. Measured with immunoSEQ multiplex PCR; TCRdb has only the in-frame clones, and not every one. For V, J and clone size, that table is used; D and trimming come from the DNA. In the table there are 50,000 to 75,000 clones, about 87% of which are singletons. This receptor was identified in a man aged 55 to 70 with acute or convalescent COVID-19. The genes are TRBV7-8 and TRBJ1-2, with 7 bases that match TRBD1. Sequencing was performed on peripheral blood. CDR3 protein: CASSLGAAGGSGYTF. The CDR3 region has the DNA TGTGCCAGCAGCTTAGGCGCGGCAGGGGGATCTGGCTACACCTTC.